Below are 9 T cell receptor beta chains sequenced from a single sample in a study of blood T cell repertoires in COVID-19. Produced via immunoSEQ multiplex PCR; TCRdb's table is partial and in-frame only. The sample lists about 250,000 clones, about nine tenths occurring once. Specimen: PBMCs or T cells enriched from blood (not recorded which). The receptors come from a man aged 35 to 55 who had recovered from COVID-19.

The chain joins TRBV5-1 to TRBJ2-5; 8 positions agree with TRBD2. J was trimmed by 3 bases and V by 4 bases; bases with no gene match: 8. The CDR3 sequence is 15 residues long. Germline CDR1 SGHRS, CDR2 YFSETQ. CDR3 region: CASSDSSGVEETQYF. The DNA for the CDR3 is TGCGCCAGCAGCGACAGTAGCGGGGTGGAAGAGACCCAGTACTTC. Full variable domain (rest looked up from reference TRBV5-1 and TRBJ2-5): KAGVTQTPRYLIKTRGQQVTLSCSPISGHRSVSWYQQTPGQGLQFLFEYFSETQRNKGNFPGRFSGRQFSNSRSEMNVSTLELGDSALYLCASSDSSGVEETQYFGPGTRLLVL.

This rearrangement joins TRBV10-1 to TRBJ1-1; D remains unclear. The CDR3 length is 20 residues. V lost 9 bases, J lost 6 bases, and 38 bases lay in between. Germline V gene sequence: CDR1 WNHNN, CDR2 SYGVQD (reference sequence). CDR3 sequence: CASEKKKGGPIYYFTSEAFF. The CDR3 nucleotides read TGCGCCAGTGAAAAAAAGAAAGGCGGTCCAATCTACTATTTCACCTCTGAAGCTTTCTTT.

The chain links TRBV3-1 (or the pseudogene TRBV3-2) to TRBJ2-1; 8 nucleotides align to TRBD2. This CDR3 contains 16 residues. Germline V gene sequence: CDR1 LGHDT, CDR2 YNNKEL (reference sequence). V shed 2 bases, J shed 10 bases, and the junction held 13 bases outside the gene matches. The CDR3 region has the DNA TGTGCCAGCAGCCAACCCTCAAGCGGGGGACACGGGGAGCAGTTCTTC. This encodes CASSQPSSGGHGEQFF.

Regarding this clone: Other nucleotide sequences in the sample specify the same CDR3. The J gene is TRBJ2-3, the V gene TRBV5-1, with 10 positions matching TRBD2. V lost 0 bases, J lost 1 base, and 2 bases stayed unmatched. CDR1 SGHRS and CDR2 YFSETQ come from the germline V gene. The CDR3 is made up of 16 amino acids. CDR3 sequence: CASSLGLAGGTDTQYF. For the CDR3, the DNA is TGCGCCAGCAGCTTGGGACTAGCGGGCGGCACAGATACGCAGTATTTT.

The chain joins TRBV4-3 to TRBJ2-7; 9 bases match TRBD1. With 4 bases clipped from V and 4 bases from J, the junction kept 11 bases outside the gene matches. The CDR3 consists of 16 residues. From germline, CDR1 is LGHNA and CDR2 YSLEER. CDR3 DNA: TGCGCCAGCAGCCGTAACCTAGGGACAGGGATGTACGAGCAGTACTTC. As protein: CASSRNLGTGMYEQYF.

The CDR3 DNA is TGCAGTGCTCGTGAATTAAGGGGCGCGCAGCCCCAGCATTTT. Translated: CSARELRGAQPQHF. The genes are TRBV20-1 and TRBJ1-5; TRBD1 is a possible D gene (5 bases). This CDR3 region has 14 residues. Trimming removed 5 bases from V and 7 bases from J, with 18 bases in between. Germline loops: CDR1 DFQATT, CDR2 SNEGSKA (reference sequence).

The V gene is TRBV7-9, the J gene TRBJ2-2; 8 bases fit TRBD2. The V and J ends lost 3 bases and 5 bases, in that order; junction bases with no gene match: 5. This CDR3 has 15 amino acids. The germline V gene has CDR1 SEHNR and CDR2 FQNEAQ (reference sequence). The CDR3 sequence: CASSFPGGLTGELFF. The CDR3 DNA sequence: TGTGCCAGCAGCTTCCCGGGGGGGCTTACCGGGGAGCTGTTTTTT.

The chain has TRBV5-5 and TRBJ2-5; D is unclear. The V end was cut by 0 bases, the J end by 4 bases, with 7 bases between. The CDR3 covers 13 residues. CDR1 is SGHKS, CDR2 YYEKEE, per germline (reference sequence). CDR3 residues: CASSLAVGETQYF. The CDR3 DNA follows: TGTGCCAGCAGCTTGGCCGTCGGAGAGACCCAGTACTTC.

V and J are TRBV2 and TRBJ1-1, with D possibly TRBD1 on 6 matching bases. V gave up 3 bases and J gave up 1 base, with 6 bases separating them. This CDR3 spans 13 amino acids. Germline V gene lookup returns CDR1 SNHLY and CDR2 FYNNEI. The CDR3 here is CASSDRGNTEAFF. The CDR3 nucleotides are TGTGCCAGCAGTGACAGGGGGAACACTGAAGCTTTCTTT.